A selection of T cell receptor beta chains follows, all from one sample in a study of T cell changes during pregnancy in multiple sclerosis. TCRdb's copy holds only in-frame clones and misses some; the assay was immunoSEQ multiplex PCR. The repertoire holds about 59,000 clones, with 93% as singletons. The sequencing used CD8+ T cells from peripheral blood mononuclear cells, collected in the third trimester of pregnancy. The receptors were sampled from a female donor with multiple sclerosis, enrolled in a pregnancy study. CDR3s leave out the opening cysteine and the closing phenylalanine or tryptophan. Each record gives: J gene, V gene, CDR3 protein.

TRBJ2-7 | TRBV19 | ASSNSASSYEQY
TRBJ2-1 | TRBV9 | ASSAEAGEQF
TRBJ1-1 | TRBV19 | ASSPGSTGGTEAF
TRBJ2-7 | TRBV10-3 | AISESGQGIDEQY
TRBJ2-7 | TRBV7-9 | ASSTTGTTRSYEQY
TRBJ2-7 | TRBV5-6 | ASSLGLSWEQY
TRBJ2-7 | TRBV5-1 | ASSFSRGADVEQY
TRBJ1-2 | TRBV6-6 | ASTDTGGGYGYT
TRBJ2-5 | TRBV7-9 | ASSPSNQETQY
TRBJ1-5 | TRBV19 | ASSDGQGIIGNQPQH
TRBJ2-1 | TRBV4-3 | ASSPGLGPTNEQF
TRBJ1-5 | TRBV27 | ASSTGTGSQPQH
TRBJ1-2 | TRBV12-2 | ASRVVFGSGGYT
TRBJ2-1 | TRBV4-1 | ASSHLIAGGSYNEQF
TRBJ1-5 | TRBV27 | ASSLGPNQPQH
TRBJ2-1 | TRBV4-1 | ASNRDRGMDEQF
TRBJ1-1 | TRBV7-6 | ASSPGQGAFYTEAF
TRBJ2-7 | TRBV7-9 | ASSLMAESIG
TRBJ1-2 | TRBV4-1 | ASSQEVMPDGYT
TRBJ2-2 | TRBV6-6 | ASSYSREANTGELF
TRBJ2-5 | TRBV28 | ASSLGLQQETQY
TRBJ2-3 | TRBV15 | ATSSAFGLAGARDTQY
TRBJ2-5 | TRBV7-8 | ASIPSNRGAETQY
TRBJ2-2 | TRBV5-6 | ASSLGTPYLTGELF
TRBJ2-7 | TRBV27 | ASSWTGTGGYEQY
TRBJ1-2 | TRBV7-9 | ASSSTGSNGYT
TRBJ2-7 | TRBV13 | ASSSGGREQY
TRBJ2-1 | TRBV27 | ASSLSGTNNEQF
TRBJ2-1 | TRBV11-2 | ASSFSAGGPNEQF
TRBJ2-1 | TRBV6-1 | ASSEKSLHNEQF
TRBJ2-3 | TRBV28 | ASRRTSGTTDTQY
TRBJ2-5 | TRBV27 | ASSLSLGGHETQY
TRBJ2-1 | TRBV19 | ASSASIYNEQF
TRBJ2-5 | TRBV15 | ATSRGQGVEETQY
TRBJ2-5 | TRBV19 | ASSGPSSQETQY
TRBJ2-3 | TRBV5-1 | ASSFSSDTQY
TRBJ2-1 | TRBV19 | ASRASAREQF
TRBJ2-5 | TRBV27 | ASSNRDRYQETQY
TRBJ2-7 | TRBV21-1 | ASSKIEREPYEQY
TRBJ2-1 | TRBV6-6 | ASSYSTGGGEQF
TRBJ2-1 | TRBV7-9 | ASSSGLAGVFEQF
TRBJ2-7 | TRBV2 | ASSSTGEDEQY
TRBJ1-4 | TRBV5-1 | ASSSGEGPTNEKLF
TRBJ1-1 | TRBV29-1 | SAERLLLGAF
TRBJ1-3 | TRBV30 | AWNLQGNTIY